This is a list of T cell receptor beta chains from one sample in a study of vaccination effects on CD4 cells after COVID-19. Libraries were prepared by immunoSEQ multiplex PCR; TCRdb keeps only in-frame clonotypes and omits some of them. The table lists about 24,000 clones, about 71% of them singletons. The antigens these receptors bind are not known. Material: CD4+ T cells from PBMCs cultured with HCoV-OC43 spike peptides, obtained before COVID-19 vaccination. These receptors all come from a human donor who received a COVID-19 vaccine. Both conserved end residues are part of each CDR3. A D gene is named only where the DNA matches it firmly. Only some rows state a clone size, as once, few, many or a class for expanded clones.

V gene: TRBV24-1
J gene: TRBJ2-3
D gene: -
clone size: -
CDR3 protein: CATSGGTGSTDTQYF
CDR3 DNA: TGTGCCACCAGTGGTGGGACGGGAAGCACAGATACGCAGTATTTT

V gene: TRBV30
J gene: TRBJ2-5
D gene: -
clone size: -
CDR3 protein: CAWNRAAQETQYF
CDR3 DNA: TGTGCCTGGAATCGGGCAGCCCAAGAGACCCAGTACTTC

V gene: TRBV9
J gene: TRBJ1-6
D gene: -
clone size: few
CDR3 protein: CASSTGTQRRAPLHF
CDR3 DNA: TGTGCCAGCAGCACCGGGACCCAAAGGCGGGCACCCCTCCACTTT

V gene: TRBV5-5
J gene: TRBJ2-7
D gene: -
clone size: -
CDR3 protein: CASSLSQGPYEQYF
CDR3 DNA: TGTGCCAGCAGCTTGTCGCAGGGCCCCTACGAGCAGTACTTC

V gene: TRBV4-1
J gene: TRBJ2-3
D gene: -
clone size: -
CDR3 protein: CASSRSSSGGGTDTQYF
CDR3 DNA: TGCGCCAGCAGCCGATCCTCTAGCGGAGGGGGGACAGATACGCAGTATTTT

V gene: TRBV5-1
J gene: TRBJ2-5
D gene: TRBD2
clone size: -
CDR3 protein: CASSLRGGREPTETQYF
CDR3 DNA: TGCGCCAGCAGCTTGCGAGGCGGGAGGGAACCCACAGAGACCCAGTACTTC

V gene: TRBV10-1
J gene: TRBJ2-1
D gene: TRBD2
clone size: -
CDR3 protein: CASSESGGPYEQFF
CDR3 DNA: TGCGCCAGCAGTGAGTCGGGAGGGCCGTATGAGCAGTTCTTC

V gene: TRBV14
J gene: TRBJ2-3
D gene: -
clone size: -
CDR3 protein: CASSPPGAGSTDTQYF
CDR3 DNA: TGTGCCAGCAGCCCCCCAGGGGCGGGTAGCACAGATACGCAGTATTTT

V gene: TRBV5-1
J gene: TRBJ1-5
D gene: -
clone size: -
CDR3 protein: CASSSGDNQPQHF
CDR3 DNA: TGCGCCAGCAGCTCGGGAGATAATCAGCCCCAGCATTTT

V gene: TRBV12-3/TRBV12-4
J gene: TRBJ2-3
D gene: -
clone size: few
CDR3 protein: CASTRTADTQYF
CDR3 DNA: TGTGCCAGCACCAGGACAGCAGATACGCAGTATTTT

V gene: TRBV18
J gene: TRBJ2-3
D gene: -
clone size: -
CDR3 protein: CASSTNAGTDTQYF
CDR3 DNA: TGTGCCAGCTCAACAAATGCAGGGACAGATACGCAGTATTTT

V gene: TRBV10-2
J gene: TRBJ1-4
D gene: -
clone size: -
CDR3 protein: CASRKNRERGKFEKLFF
CDR3 DNA: TGCGCCAGCAGGAAGAACAGGGAAAGAGGGAAGTTTGAAAAACTGTTTTTT